The TCR beta chain described here comes from a study of siplizumab effects on memory and regulatory T cells. Whole-study results and caveats: Roughly 80-96% of proliferating CD4+ or CD8+ clones lacked a naive or memory phenotype that could be assigned. Unstimulated subsets accounted for the mapping of only a minor share of the clones that were alloreactive. Naive T cells looked more diverse than memory cells, and they looked like major contributors to the alloresponse.

With respect to this clone: As yet, its antigen is unknown.

Measured with immunoSEQ multiplex PCR; TCRdb has only the in-frame clones, and not every one. The data show about 91,000 clones, 93% seen once. Trimming stripped 1 base from V and 5 bases from J, with 8 bases between. In germline, CDR1 is MNHEY, CDR2 SMNVEV (reference sequence). The CDR3 length is 14 residues. The TCR originated in a human donor in good health. The chain joins TRBV27 to TRBJ2-2; weak D call: TRBD2 (6 bases). Input material: CD8+ T cells sorted from blood. CDR3 protein: CASSLLGGTGELFF. CDR3 sequence (DNA): TGTGCCAGCAGTTTATTGGGAGGAACCGGGGAGCTGTTTTTT.